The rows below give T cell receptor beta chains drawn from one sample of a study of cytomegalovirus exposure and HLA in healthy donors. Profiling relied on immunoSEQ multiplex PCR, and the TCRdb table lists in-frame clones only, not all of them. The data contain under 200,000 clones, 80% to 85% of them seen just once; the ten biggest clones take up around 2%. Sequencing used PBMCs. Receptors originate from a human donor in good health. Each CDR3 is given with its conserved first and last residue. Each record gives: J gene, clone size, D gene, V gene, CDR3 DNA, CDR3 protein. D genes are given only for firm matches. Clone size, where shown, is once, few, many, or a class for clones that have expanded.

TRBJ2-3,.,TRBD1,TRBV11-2,TGTGCCAGCAGCTTCACAGGGGTCGATGGAGATACGCAGTATTTT,CASSFTGVDGDTQYF
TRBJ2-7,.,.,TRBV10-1,TGCGCCAGCAGTGAGTCACAGGGAGCCTACGAGCAGTACTTC,CASSESQGAYEQYF
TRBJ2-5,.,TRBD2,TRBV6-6,TGTGCCAGCAGCTCCGGGGGGGGGTTTGGTGAGACCCAGTACTTC,CASSSGGGFGETQYF
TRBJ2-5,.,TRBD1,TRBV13,TGTGCCAGCAGCTCGACAGGGATGGAGACCCAGTACTTC,CASSSTGMETQYF
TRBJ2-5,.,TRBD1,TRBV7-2,TGTGCCAGCAGCTTAGGACAGGGCCCCGAAGAGACCCAGTACTTC,CASSLGQGPEETQYF
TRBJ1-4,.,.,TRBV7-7,TGTGCTAGCAGCCTCGGGAGGGGGAATGAAAAACTGTTTTTT,CASSLGRGNEKLFF
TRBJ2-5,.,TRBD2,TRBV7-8,TGTGCCAGCAGCCAAGGAGTTCTAGCGGGGGAAGAGACCCAGTACTTC,CASSQGVLAGEETQYF
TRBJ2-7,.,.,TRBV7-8,TGTGCCAGCGGCGAGGCCAATGGGTACGAGCAGTACTTC,CASGEANGYEQYF
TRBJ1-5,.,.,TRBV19,TGTGCCAGTAGTATACCAACAGGATCTGCCGGTAGCAATCAGCCCCAGCATTTT,CASSIPTGSAGSNQPQHF
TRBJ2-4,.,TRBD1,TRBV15,TGTGCCACCAGCAGAGATGTGGACAGGGGGCGCAAAAACATTCAGTACTTC,CATSRDVDRGRKNIQYF
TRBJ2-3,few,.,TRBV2,TGTGCCAGCAAGGGGGGAGGGACAGATACGCAGTATTTT,CASKGGGTDTQYF
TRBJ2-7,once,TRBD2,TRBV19,TGTGCCAGTACCGCGGGGGGGGCAGGCTACGAGCAGTACTTC,CASTAGGAGYEQYF
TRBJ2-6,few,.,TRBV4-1,TGCGCCAGCAGCCAAGATCACAGCTCTGGGGCCAACGTCCTGACTTTC,CASSQDHSSGANVLTF
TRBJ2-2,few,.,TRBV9,TGTGCCAGCAGCTCAAAGGGAACAGGGAACACCGGGGAGCTGTTTTTT,CASSSKGTGNTGELFF
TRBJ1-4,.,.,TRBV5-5,TGTGCCAGCAGGAAACGGGCAGGGGAAGAAAAACTGTTTTTT,CASRKRAGEEKLFF
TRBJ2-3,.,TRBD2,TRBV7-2,TGTGCCAGCAGCTTAGATAGCGGGGGGGCCACAGATACGCAGTATTTT,CASSLDSGGATDTQYF
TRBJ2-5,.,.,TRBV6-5,TGTGCCAGCAGTTACTCCTCCCGGGGTCTAGACCCCCAGTACTTC,CASSYSSRGLDPQYF
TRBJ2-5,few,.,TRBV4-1,TGCGCCAGCAGCCAAGACTTAGCGCAAGAGACCCAGTACTTC,CASSQDLAQETQYF
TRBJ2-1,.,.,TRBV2,TGTGCCAGCAGTGAAGGGAGGGGTGAGCAGTTCTTC,CASSEGRGEQFF
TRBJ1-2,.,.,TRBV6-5,TGTGCCAGCACCAGACTAGGGGACTATGGCTACACCTTC,CASTRLGDYGYTF
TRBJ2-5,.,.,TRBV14,TGTGCCAGCAGCTCTATGGGGGCCTACCAAGAGACCCAGTACTTC,CASSSMGAYQETQYF
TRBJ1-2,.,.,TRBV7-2,TGTGCCAGCAGCTTACCCCTATATGGCTACACCTTC,CASSLPLYGYTF